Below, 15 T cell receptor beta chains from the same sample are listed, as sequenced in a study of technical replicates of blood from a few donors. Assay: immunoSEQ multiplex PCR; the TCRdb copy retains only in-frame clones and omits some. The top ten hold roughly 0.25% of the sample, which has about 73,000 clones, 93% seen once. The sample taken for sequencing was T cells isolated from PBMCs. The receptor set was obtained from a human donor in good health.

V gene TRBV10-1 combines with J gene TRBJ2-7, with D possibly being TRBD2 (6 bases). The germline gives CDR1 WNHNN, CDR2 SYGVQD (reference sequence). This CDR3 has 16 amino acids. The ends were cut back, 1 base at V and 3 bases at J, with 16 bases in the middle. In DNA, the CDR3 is TGCGCCAGCAGTGAGTTCGCGGGGAATATCCTCTACGAGCAGTACTTC. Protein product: CASSEFAGNILYEQYF.

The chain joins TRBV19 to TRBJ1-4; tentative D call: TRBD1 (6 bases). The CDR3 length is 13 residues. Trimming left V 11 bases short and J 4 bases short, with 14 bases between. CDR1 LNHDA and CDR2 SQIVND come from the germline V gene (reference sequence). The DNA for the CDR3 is TGTGCCGCCACAGGGAGGGGTAATGAAAAACTGTTTTTT. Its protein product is CAATGRGNEKLFF.

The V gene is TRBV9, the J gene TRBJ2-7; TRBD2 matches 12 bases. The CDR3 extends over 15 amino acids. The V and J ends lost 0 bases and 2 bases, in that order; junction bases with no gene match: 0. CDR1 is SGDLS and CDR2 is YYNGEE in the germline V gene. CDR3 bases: TGTGCCAGCAGCGTAGGACTAGCGGGGGCCTACGAGCAGTACTTC. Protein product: CASSVGLAGAYEQYF.

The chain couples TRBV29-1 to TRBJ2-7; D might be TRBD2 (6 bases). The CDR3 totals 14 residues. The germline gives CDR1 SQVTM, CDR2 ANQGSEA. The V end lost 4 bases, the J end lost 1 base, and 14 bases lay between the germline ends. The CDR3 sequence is CSVANLGGSYEQYF. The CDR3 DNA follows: TGCAGCGTTGCTAATCTGGGGGGATCCTACGAGCAGTACTTC.

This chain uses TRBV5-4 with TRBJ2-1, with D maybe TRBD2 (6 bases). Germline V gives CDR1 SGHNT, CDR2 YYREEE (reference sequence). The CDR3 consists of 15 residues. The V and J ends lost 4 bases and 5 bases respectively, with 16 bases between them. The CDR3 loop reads CASSHAGTDDNEQFF. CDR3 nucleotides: TGTGCCAGCAGCCACGCCGGGACTGACGACAATGAGCAGTTCTTC.

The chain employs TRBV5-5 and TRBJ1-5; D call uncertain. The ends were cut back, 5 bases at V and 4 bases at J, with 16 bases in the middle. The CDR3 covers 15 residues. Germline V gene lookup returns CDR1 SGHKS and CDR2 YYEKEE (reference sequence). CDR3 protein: CASSRIATGNQPQHF. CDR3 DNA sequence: TGTGCCAGCAGTCGCATCGCGACGGGAAATCAGCCCCAGCATTTT.

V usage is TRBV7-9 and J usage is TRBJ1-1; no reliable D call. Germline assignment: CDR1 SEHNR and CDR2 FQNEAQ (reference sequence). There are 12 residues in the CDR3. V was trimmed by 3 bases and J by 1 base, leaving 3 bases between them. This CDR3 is CASSFSNTEAFF. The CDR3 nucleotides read TGTGCCAGCAGCTTCTCGAACACTGAAGCTTTCTTT.

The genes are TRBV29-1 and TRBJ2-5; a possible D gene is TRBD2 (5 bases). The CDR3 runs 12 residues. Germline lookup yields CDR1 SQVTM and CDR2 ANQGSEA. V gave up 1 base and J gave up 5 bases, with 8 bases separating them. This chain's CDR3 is CSVEARGETQYF. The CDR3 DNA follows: TGCAGCGTTGAAGCGAGAGGGGAGACCCAGTACTTC.

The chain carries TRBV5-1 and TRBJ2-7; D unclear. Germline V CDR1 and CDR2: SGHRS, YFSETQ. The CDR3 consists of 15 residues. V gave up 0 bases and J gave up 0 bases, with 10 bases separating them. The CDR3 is CASSLGTVLSYEQYF. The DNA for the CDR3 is TGCGCCAGCAGCTTGGGCACAGTACTCTCCTACGAGCAGTACTTC.

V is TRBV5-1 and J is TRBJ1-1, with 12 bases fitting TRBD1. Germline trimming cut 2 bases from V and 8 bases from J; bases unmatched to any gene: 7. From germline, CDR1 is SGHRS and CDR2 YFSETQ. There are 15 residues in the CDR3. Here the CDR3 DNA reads TGCGCCAGCAGCTTCGTGGGGACAGGGGGCGACGAAGCTTTCTTT. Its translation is CASSFVGTGGDEAFF.

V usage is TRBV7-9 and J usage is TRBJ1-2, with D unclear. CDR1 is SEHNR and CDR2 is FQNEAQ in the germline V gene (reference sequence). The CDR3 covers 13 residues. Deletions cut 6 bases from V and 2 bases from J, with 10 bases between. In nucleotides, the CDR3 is TGTGCCAGCAGAGCCGGAGGAAACTATGGCTACACCTTC. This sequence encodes CASRAGGNYGYTF.

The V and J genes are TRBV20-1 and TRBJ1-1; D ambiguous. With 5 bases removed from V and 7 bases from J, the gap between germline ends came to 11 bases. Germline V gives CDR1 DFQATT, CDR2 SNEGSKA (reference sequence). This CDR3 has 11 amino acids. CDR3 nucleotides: TGCAGTGCTCCCCTCGGGAATGAAGCTTTCTTT. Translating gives CSAPLGNEAFF.

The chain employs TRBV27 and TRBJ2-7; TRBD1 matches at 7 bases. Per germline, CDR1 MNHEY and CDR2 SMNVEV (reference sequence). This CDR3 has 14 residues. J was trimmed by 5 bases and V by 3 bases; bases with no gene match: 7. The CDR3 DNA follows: TGTGCCAGCAGTTTCGACAGGGTTCAGCACGAGCAGTACTTC. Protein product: CASSFDRVQHEQYF.

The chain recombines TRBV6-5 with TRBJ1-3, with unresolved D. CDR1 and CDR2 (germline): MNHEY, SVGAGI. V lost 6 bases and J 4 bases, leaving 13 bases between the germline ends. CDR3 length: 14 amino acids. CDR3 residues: CASSQANRGNTIYF. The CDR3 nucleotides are TGTGCCAGCAGCCAGGCCAATAGGGGAAACACCATATATTTT.

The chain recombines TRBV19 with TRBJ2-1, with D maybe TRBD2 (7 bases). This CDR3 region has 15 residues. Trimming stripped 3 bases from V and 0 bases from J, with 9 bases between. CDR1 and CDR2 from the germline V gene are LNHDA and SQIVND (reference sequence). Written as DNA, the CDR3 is TGTGCCAGTAGTATGGGGGGGGCCTCCTACAATGAGCAGTTCTTC. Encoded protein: CASSMGGASYNEQFF.